The 3 T cell receptor beta chains reported below all come from one sample, sequenced in a study of T cell responses to AZD1222 COVID-19 vaccine. The protocol was immunoSEQ multiplex PCR, while the TCRdb copy is restricted to in-frame clones and leaves out a portion. The data contain some 150,000 clones, 88% of them singletons. The sequencing used peripheral blood, collected after recovery from COVID-19. These receptors all stem from an adult who had recovered from COVID-19.

The genes are TRBV5-1 and TRBJ1-5; perhaps TRBD1 as D (5 bases). Trimming stripped 0 bases from V and 7 bases from J, with 8 bases between. Germline V lookup: CDR1 SGHRS, CDR2 YFSETQ. This CDR3 contains 13 residues. The CDR3 protein is CASSLERDQPQHF. The CDR3 region has the DNA TGCGCCAGCAGCTTGGAACGGGACCAGCCCCAGCATTTT. Full variable domain (remainder filled in from reference TRBV5-1 and TRBJ1-5): KAGVTQTPRYLIKTRGQQVTLSCSPISGHRSVSWYQQTPGQGLQFLFEYFSETQRNKGNFPGRFSGRQFSNSRSEMNVSTLELGDSALYLCASSLERDQPQHFGDGTRLSIL.

This clone has just one count. The CDR3: CASSIRGQGRHEQFF. The CDR3 region has the DNA TGTGCCAGTAGTATTCGGGGACAGGGGCGCCATGAGCAGTTCTTC. This chain uses TRBV19 with TRBJ2-1, with 10 bases that match TRBD1. V gave up 3 bases and J gave up 8 bases; unmatched junction bases: 7. The CDR3 runs 15 residues. Germline CDR1 LNHDA, CDR2 SQIVND (reference sequence).

On this clone itself: The junction shows a germline mismatch at one end, possibly a read error. The chain couples TRBV6-1 to TRBJ1-5; D is uncertain. The CDR3 totals 14 residues. Germline loops: CDR1 MNHNS, CDR2 SASEGT. CDR3 loop: CASTEVAGEQPQHF. In DNA, the CDR3 is TGTGCCAGCACTGAAGTGGCCGGGGAACAGCCCCAGCATTTT.